This T cell receptor (beta chain) was observed in a study of cytomegalovirus exposure and HLA in healthy donors. Findings and caveats of the study: A later analysis showed TCR association rates differing by HLA locus, peaking at DRB1 and lowest at HLA-C.

The germline CDR1 and CDR2 sequences are SGHVS and FNYEAQ. The CDR3 has 18 residues. V was cut by 4 bases and J by 1 base, with 22 bases left in between. Amplification used 60 Vbeta primers and 13 Jbeta primers. Some clones are missing from TCRdb's copy, which holds only in-frame ones; the method was immunoSEQ multiplex PCR. In the table there are some 71,000 clones, approximately 80% of which are singletons. About this clone: What it binds is unknown.

The chain employs TRBV7-6 and TRBJ2-5; a weak D match, TRBD2 (7 bases). Sequenced material: PBMCs. The source is a man aged 18 to 30 in good health and CMV-seronegative. The CDR3, as DNA: TGTGCCAGCAGCTATGGGGGCCGGGGGGCCCCCACCCAAGAGACCCAGTACTTC. As protein: CASSYGGRGAPTQETQYF.